These T cell receptor beta chains were read from a single sample in a study of CD8 T cells in Susac syndrome. MiXCR, run by TCRdb on the immunoSEQ multiplex PCR reads, gives a single entry per CDR3 protein. The data contain about 120,000 distinct CDR3 sequences, around 94% of them seen just once; the ten biggest clones take up approximately 0.13%. Sequencing was done on a sample of CD4+ T cells from PBMCs. The receptors derive from a human donor with multiple sclerosis. The CDR3 runs from the conserved cysteine through the conserved F or W. Fields, in order: clone size, V gene, J gene, D gene, CDR3 protein, CDR3 DNA. D genes are given only for firm matches. The listing skips clone size in some rows; elsewhere it reads once, few, many or a size class.

>NA|TRBV28|TRBJ2-7|NA
CASTRLGIYEQYF
TGTGCCAGCACTAGACTAGGGATCTACGAGCAGTACTTC
>NA|TRBV27|TRBJ2-5|NA
CASRSHGGGETQYF
TGTGCCAGCAGATCCCACGGTGGGGGAGAGACCCAGTACTTC
>NA|TRBV18|TRBJ1-2|TRBD1
CASSPVGTGDVYGYTF
TGTGCCAGCTCACCAGTCGGGACAGGGGACGTCTATGGCTACACCTTC
>NA|TRBV20-1|TRBJ2-2|TRBD1
CSAGRQGFGELFF
TGCAGTGCTGGGAGACAGGGTTTCGGGGAGCTGTTTTTT
>NA|TRBV9|TRBJ2-7|NA
CASSVEEGRAYEQYF
TGTGCCAGCAGCGTAGAGGAGGGACGAGCTTACGAGCAGTACTTC
>NA|TRBV5-1|TRBJ2-7|TRBD1
CASSLVGQEYEQYF
TGCGCCAGCAGCTTGGTGGGACAGGAATACGAGCAGTACTTC
>NA|TRBV20-1|TRBJ2-5|TRBD1
CSARGTGGETQYF
TGCAGTGCTAGAGGGACAGGGGGAGAGACCCAGTACTTC
>NA|TRBV30|TRBJ1-3|NA
CAWSYGKTSGNTIYF
TGTGCCTGGAGTTATGGGAAAACCTCTGGAAACACCATATATTTT
>once|TRBV18|TRBJ1-4|TRBD1
CASSRDSGSSKLFF
TGTGCCAGCTCTAGGGACAGTGGGTCCTCAAAACTGTTTTTT
>NA|TRBV27|TRBJ2-5|TRBD1
CASSVLRGLETQYF
TGTGCCAGCAGTGTCCTCAGGGGGCTCGAGACCCAGTACTTC
>few|TRBV3-1|TRBJ2-7|NA
CASSQGTASYEQYF
TGTGCCAGCAGCCAAGGGACAGCCTCCTACGAGCAGTACTTC
>NA|TRBV6-5|TRBJ1-2|NA
CASITGGAGRTNYGYTF
TGTGCCAGCATTACGGGAGGCGCCGGACGGACTAACTATGGCTACACCTTC
>NA|TRBV6-2/TRBV6-3|TRBJ1-2|NA
CASSPISTVLEGYTF
TGTGCCAGCAGTCCTATATCGACAGTGCTGGAGGGCTACACCTTC
>NA|TRBV19|TRBJ1-5|NA
CASTERPRSLLSNQPQHF
TGTGCCAGCACAGAACGGCCCAGGTCTTTGCTTAGCAATCAGCCCCAGCATTTT
>NA|TRBV6-1|TRBJ2-2|NA
CASTEGTVNTGELFF
TGTGCCAGCACCGAGGGAACAGTGAACACCGGGGAGCTGTTTTTT
>NA|TRBV2|TRBJ1-1|NA
CASVRVQPEAFF
TGTGCCAGCGTCAGGGTGCAGCCTGAAGCTTTCTTT
>NA|TRBV6-2/TRBV6-3|TRBJ1-2|NA
CASSWTNYGYTF
TGTGCCAGCAGTTGGACAAACTATGGCTACACCTTC
>NA|TRBV12-3/TRBV12-4|TRBJ1-3|TRBD1
CASKTGQAGNTIYF
TGTGCCAGCAAAACCGGACAGGCTGGAAACACCATATATTTT
>once|TRBV7-9|TRBJ1-4|NA
CASSPRGDSLATNEKLFF
TGTGCCAGCAGTCCAAGGGGCGACAGTCTGGCAACTAATGAAAAACTGTTTTTT
>NA|TRBV30|TRBJ2-5|NA
CAWSGSDGATQYF
TGTGCCTGGAGTGGCTCTGATGGAGCGACCCAGTACTTC
>NA|TRBV18|TRBJ2-4|NA
CASSPPVAGQGSGIQYF
TGTGCCAGCTCACCACCGGTCGCTGGGCAGGGATCTGGCATTCAGTACTTC
>NA|TRBV3-1|TRBJ2-5|NA
CASSQDEKTQYF
TGTGCCAGCAGCCAAGATGAGAAGACCCAGTACTTC
>NA|TRBV21-1|TRBJ2-7|NA
CASSKRRHHSYEQYF
TGTGCCAGCTCCAAAAGGCGTCATCACTCCTACGAGCAGTACTTC
>NA|TRBV5-6|TRBJ1-3|NA
CASSFLGPGRGNTIYF
TGTGCCAGCAGCTTCCTCGGACCGGGACGGGGAAACACCATATATTTT
>NA|TRBV19|TRBJ2-5|TRBD1
CASSPGTGAGETQYF
TGTGCCAGTAGTCCTGGGACAGGGGCAGGGGAGACCCAGTACTTC
>NA|TRBV2|TRBJ2-7|NA
CASSEDNLYEQYF
TGTGCCAGCAGTGAGGACAACCTCTACGAGCAGTACTTC
>NA|TRBV30|TRBJ2-1|TRBD1
CAWAGDRGYNEQFF
TGTGCCTGGGCCGGAGACAGGGGATACAATGAGCAGTTCTTC